The clone carrying this T cell receptor (beta chain) was counted only a few times. Its antigen remains unidentified. One end of the junction varies from germline; a read error may be responsible. Listed TCR primers and previously described methods were used for bulk TCR libraries. TCRdb independently ran MiXCR on the PCR reads; one entry per CDR3 protein. The sample records about 630,000 distinct CDR3 sequences, less than 30% being singletons. These data belong to a study of molecular identifiers for immune sequencing clone quantification. Germline CDR1 is KGHDR and CDR2 is SFDVKD. The length of the CDR3 is 15 residues. It was from around 20,000 to 990,000 sorted cells, with 10%, 30% or 50% RNA, that naive CD8 libraries came. Isolation of naive CD8 T cells was achieved by sorting on a CD8+CD4-CCR7+CD45RA+ phenotype. General study findings and limits: Barcodes shared by identical TCR molecules could lead to underestimated sizes of highly expanded clones.

The sequenced sample consisted of naive CD8+ T cells from blood, with Jurkat cell RNA spiked in. Specified subset: FACS-sorted CD8+CD4-CCR7+CD45RA+ naive T cells. The sequence was obtained from a human donor in good health. Some libraries in this study had Jurkat cell RNA spiked in. This chain links TRBV24-1 with TRBJ2-3; D is perhaps TRBD2 (5 bases). CDR3 nucleotides: TGTGCCACCAGCCGAGCGGAATCTAGCACGGATACGCAGTATTTT. This gives the protein CATSRAESSTDTQYF.